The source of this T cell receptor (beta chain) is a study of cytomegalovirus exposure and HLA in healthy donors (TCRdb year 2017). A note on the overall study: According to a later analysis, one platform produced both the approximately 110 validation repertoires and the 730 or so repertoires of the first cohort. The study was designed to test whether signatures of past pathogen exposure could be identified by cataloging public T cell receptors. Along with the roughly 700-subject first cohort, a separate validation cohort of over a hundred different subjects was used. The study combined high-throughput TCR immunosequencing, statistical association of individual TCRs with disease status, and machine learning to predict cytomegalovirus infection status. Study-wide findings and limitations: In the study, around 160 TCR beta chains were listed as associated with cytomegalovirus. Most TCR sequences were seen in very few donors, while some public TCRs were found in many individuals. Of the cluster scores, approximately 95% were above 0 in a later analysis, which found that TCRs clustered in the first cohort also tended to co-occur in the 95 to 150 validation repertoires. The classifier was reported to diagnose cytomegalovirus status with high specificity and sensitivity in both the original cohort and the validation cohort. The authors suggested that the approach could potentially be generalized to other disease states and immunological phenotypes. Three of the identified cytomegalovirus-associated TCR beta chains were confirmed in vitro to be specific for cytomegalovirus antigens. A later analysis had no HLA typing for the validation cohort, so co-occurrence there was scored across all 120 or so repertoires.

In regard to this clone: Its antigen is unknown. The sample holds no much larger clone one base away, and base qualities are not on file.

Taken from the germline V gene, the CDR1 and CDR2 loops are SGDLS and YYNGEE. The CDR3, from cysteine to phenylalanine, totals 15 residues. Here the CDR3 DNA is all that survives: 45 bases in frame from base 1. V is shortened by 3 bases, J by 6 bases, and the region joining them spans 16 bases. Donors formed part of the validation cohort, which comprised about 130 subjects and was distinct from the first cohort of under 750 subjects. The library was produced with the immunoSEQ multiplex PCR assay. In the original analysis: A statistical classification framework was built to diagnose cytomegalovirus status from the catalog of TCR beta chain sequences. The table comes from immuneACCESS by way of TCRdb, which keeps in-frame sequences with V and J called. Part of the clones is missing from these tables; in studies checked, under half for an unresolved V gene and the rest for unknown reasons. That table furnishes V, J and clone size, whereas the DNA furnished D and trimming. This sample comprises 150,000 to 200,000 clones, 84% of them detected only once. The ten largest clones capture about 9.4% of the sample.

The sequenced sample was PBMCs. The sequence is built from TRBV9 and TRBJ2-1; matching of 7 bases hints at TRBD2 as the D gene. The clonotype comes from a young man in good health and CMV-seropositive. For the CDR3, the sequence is CASSAGDYLGNEQFF. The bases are TGTGCCAGCAGCGCAGGGGACTACTTGGGCAATGAGCAGTTCTTC. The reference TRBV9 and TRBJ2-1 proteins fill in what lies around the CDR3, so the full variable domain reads DSGVTQTPKHLITATGQRVTLRCSPRSGDLSVYWYQQSLDQGLQFLIQYYNGEERAKGNILERFSAQQFPDLHSELNLSSLELGDSALYFCASSAGDYLGNEQFFGPGTRLTVL.